The 32 T cell receptor beta chains listed next were all sequenced from one sample in a study of human T cells and chemical hapten exposure (dated by TCRdb to the early 2020s). Unfractionated whole blood was collected in Tempus Blood RNA tubes, and total RNA was extracted from that blood. The library was produced with 5' RACE. The sample was run on an Illumina MiSeq. The raw public reads went through TCRdb reprocessing: fastp at Q25, MiXCR clone calling, in-frame beta chains kept. Entries are consolidated by CDR3 protein sequence, retaining the most common genes and DNA. The sample yields 95,000 to 120,000 distinct CDR3 sequences; approximately 20% were counted once. Roughly 3.1% of the sample goes to the ten largest clones. The source of these receptors is a human donor in good health.

This clonotype appeared a few times. CDR3 nucleotides: TGTGCCAGCAGCTTAATCTCCAGATCTGGGGCCAACGTCCTGACTTTC. It specifies CASSLISRSGANVLTF. V and J are TRBV7-6 and TRBJ2-6; no definite D call. V was trimmed by 2 bases and J by 1 base, leaving 9 bases between them. Germline V gene lookup returns CDR1 SGHVS and CDR2 FNYEAQ. The CDR3 covers 16 residues.

This clonotype turned up a few times. The chain's CDR3 is CASSLFEGTTYEQYF. The CDR3 DNA sequence: TGTGCCAGCAGCTTATTTGAGGGGACGACCTACGAGCAGTACTTC. The V call is TRBV7-3, the J call TRBJ2-7; D might be TRBD1 or TRBD2, each matching 5 bases. The CDR3 runs 15 residues. Germline V CDR1 and CDR2: SGHTA, FQGTGA. Trimming removed 2 bases at V and 2 bases at J, with 13 bases between. Supplemented by reference TRBV7-3 and TRBJ2-7, the full variable domain reads GAGVSQTPSNKVTEKGKYVELRCDPISGHTALYWYRQSLGQGPEFLIYFQGTGAADDSGLPNDRFFAVRPEGSVSTLKIQRTERGDSAVYLCASSLFEGTTYEQYFGPGTRLTVT.

This sequence joins TRBV2 and TRBJ2-7; perhaps TRBD2 as D (6 bases). The V gene lost 6 bases and the J gene lost 5 bases, with 17 bases spanning the gap. Germline V gives CDR1 SNHLY, CDR2 FYNNEI. The CDR3 totals 14 residues. CDR3 residues: CASRAGRGLDEQYF. The DNA for the CDR3 is TGTGCCAGCAGGGCCGGCCGGGGGTTGGACGAGCAGTACTTC.

This clonotype was counted between two and nine times. The chain carries TRBV20-1 and TRBJ1-1; D is unresolved. Trimming cost V 3 bases and J 4 bases, with 12 bases left between them. The CDR3 has 13 residues. Germline V gene sequence: CDR1 DFQATT, CDR2 SNEGSKA (reference sequence). The CDR3 bases are TGCAGTGCTAGGCGCGGCAGCTTCACTGAAGCTTTCTTT. Its protein is CSARRGSFTEAFF.

This clonotype was detected a few times. The genes are TRBV5-1 and TRBJ1-4, with D unresolved. This CDR3 has 14 residues. V lost 5 bases and J 0 bases, leaving 8 bases between the germline ends. Germline V gives CDR1 SGHRS, CDR2 YFSETQ. CDR3 residues: CASRQLATNEKLFF. The CDR3 DNA reads as TGCGCCAGCAGACAGCTTGCAACTAATGAAAAACTGTTTTTT.

V and J are TRBV2 and TRBJ2-1, with TRBD2 identical over 11 bases. Germline CDR1 SNHLY, CDR2 FYNNEI. CDR3 size: 14 residues. V lost 2 bases and J lost 14; bases outside the gene matches: 8. This CDR3 reads CASSESGELAGEFF. The CDR3 coding sequence is TGTGCCAGCAGTGAAAGTGGAGAACTAGCGGGAGAGTTCTTC.

This chain connects TRBV28 to TRBJ2-7; D remains ambiguous. Germline assignment: CDR1 MDHEN and CDR2 SYDVKM. Deletions cut 5 bases from V and 4 bases from J, with 12 bases between. The CDR3 has 13 amino acids. The CDR3 DNA reads as TGTGCCAGCAGTCCCCGGTTGAGTTACGAGCAGTACTTC. It translates to CASSPRLSYEQYF.

The chain uses TRBV6-6 and TRBJ2-7; 12 nucleotides match TRBD1. Germline CDR1 MNHNY, CDR2 SVGAGI (reference sequence). The trim removed 6 bases at V and 1 base at J, leaving 19 bases unmatched. The CDR3 is 20 amino acids. This CDR3 is CASSPHPSGTGGPGSYEQYF. The CDR3 DNA sequence: TGTGCCAGCAGCCCCCACCCGAGCGGGACAGGGGGCCCAGGGTCCTACGAGCAGTACTTC.

The chain employs TRBV11-2 and TRBJ2-1, with 8 bases matching TRBD2. This CDR3 contains 17 residues. In germline, CDR1 is SGHAT, CDR2 FQNNGV. Trimming cost V 0 bases and J 1 base; bases outside gene matches: 5. Written as DNA, the CDR3 is TGTGCCAGCAGCTTAGATCCTAGCGGGCCGTCCTACAATGAGCAGTTCTTC. Its translation: CASSLDPSGPSYNEQFF.

This clonotype was detected only a few times. This chain uses TRBV9 with TRBJ2-1; 7 bases align to TRBD2. The CDR3 is 15 residues long. The germline CDR1 and CDR2 sequences are SGDLS and YYNGEE. V was clipped by 1 base and J by 7 bases; unmatched bases: 8. This chain's CDR3 is CASSVRQGGGNEQFF. In nucleotides, the CDR3 is TGTGCCAGCAGCGTAAGGCAGGGCGGGGGAAATGAGCAGTTCTTC.

The chain is built from TRBV28 and TRBJ1-3, with D maybe TRBD1 (5 bases). CDR1 MDHEN and CDR2 SYDVKM come from the germline V gene. V was shortened by 3 bases and J by 3 bases, with 9 bases between the two germline ends. The length of the CDR3 is 14 residues. The CDR3 nucleotides read TGTGCCAGCAGTTTGGAGGGACTTGGAAACACCATATATTTT. Translated: CASSLEGLGNTIYF.

This clonotype was recorded a few times. J is TRBJ2-2 and V is TRBV3-1; no clear D gene. V lost 1 base and J lost 4, with 7 bases in between. The germline CDR1 and CDR2 sequences are LGHDT and YNNKEL (reference sequence). The CDR3 sequence is 14 residues long. The CDR3 sequence: CASSQVGITGELFF. The CDR3 nucleotides are TGTGCCAGCAGCCAAGTTGGGATCACCGGGGAGCTGTTTTTT.

The chain uses TRBV28 and TRBJ2-3; D is perhaps TRBD2 (6 bases). V dropped 3 bases and J dropped 6 bases, with 13 bases sitting between them. The CDR3 sequence is 14 residues long. The germline V gene has CDR1 MDHEN and CDR2 SYDVKM. Here the CDR3 reads CASSFTSSSDTQYF. The CDR3 DNA is TGTGCCAGCAGTTTTACTAGCTCATCCGATACGCAGTATTTT.

The V call is TRBV29-1, the J call TRBJ2-1, with TRBD2 identical over 9 bases. The V gene end was trimmed by 2 bases and the J gene end by 7 bases; junction bases not matched to a gene: 12. The germline V gene has CDR1 SQVTM and CDR2 ANQGSEA. The CDR3 spans 16 residues. The DNA of the CDR3 is TGCAGCGTTGAAAGCCTTCGGGGACTAGCCCGGAATGAGCAGTTCTTC. As protein: CSVESLRGLARNEQFF.

The J gene is TRBJ2-1, the V gene TRBV29-1; 10 positions agree with TRBD2. There are 14 residues in the CDR3. Germline CDR1 reads SQVTM; CDR2 reads ANQGSEA. V lost 7 bases, J lost 7 bases, and 10 bases stayed unmatched. CDR3 amino acids: CSAALAGLANEQFF. The CDR3 coding sequence is TGCAGCGCTGCACTAGCGGGACTGGCGAATGAGCAGTTCTTC.

This clonotype was seen repeatedly, ten times or more. V and J are TRBV12-3 or TRBV12-4 and TRBJ1-1; D remains unclear. V was clipped by 3 bases and J by 4 bases, with 6 bases between them. The CDR3 length is 12 residues. The CDR3 protein is CASSLRGTEAFF. The CDR3 DNA follows: TGTGCCAGCAGTTTGCGGGGCACTGAAGCTTTCTTT.

This clonotype was seen only a few times. This chain uses TRBV27 with TRBJ2-6; D call uncertain. Per the germline V gene, CDR1 is MNHEY and CDR2 is SMNVEV (reference sequence). The CDR3 is made up of 16 amino acids. V was pared by 3 bases and J by 0 bases, with 9 bases between. The CDR3 nucleotides read TGTGCCAGCAGTTTGACGGCACCCTCTGGGGCCAACGTCCTGACTTTC. Protein product: CASSLTAPSGANVLTF.

The sample holds a few counts of this clonotype. The chain has TRBV30 and TRBJ2-7; D not certain. V was clipped by 0 bases and J by 6 bases, with 9 bases between them. CDR3 size: 12 residues. From germline, CDR1 is GTSNPN and CDR2 SVGIG (reference sequence). The CDR3 spells CAWSVEFREQYF. The DNA of the CDR3 is TGTGCCTGGAGTGTGGAGTTTCGCGAGCAGTACTTC.

This clonotype was seen a handful of times. V usage is TRBV18 and J usage is TRBJ2-5; 7 positions match TRBD1. Trimming removed 3 bases from V and 2 bases from J; junction bases left unmatched: 6. Germline V lookup: CDR1 KGHSH, CDR2 LQKENI. This CDR3 comprises 15 residues. CDR3 residues: CASSPPTGRQETQYF. In DNA, the CDR3 is TGTGCCAGCTCACCTCCGACAGGGCGGCAAGAGACCCAGTACTTC.

This rearrangement joins TRBV28 to TRBJ2-3; no clear D. CDR1 and CDR2 (germline): MDHEN, SYDVKM. V was clipped by 3 bases and J by 2 bases, with 15 bases between them. This CDR3 has 16 residues. The CDR3 loop is CASSLAAVLSTDTQYF. The DNA of the CDR3 is TGTGCCAGCAGTTTGGCCGCGGTACTGTCCACAGATACGCAGTATTTT. Combining the CDR3 with reference TRBV28 and TRBJ2-3 gives the whole variable domain DVKVTQSSRYLVKRTGEKVFLECVQDMDHENMFWYRQDPGLGLRLIYFSYDVKMKEKGDIPEGYSVSREKKERFSLILESASTNQTSMYLCASSLAAVLSTDTQYFGPGTRLTVL.

This clonotype was seen only a few times. The chain employs TRBV10-2 and TRBJ1-4; D remains unclear. In germline, CDR1 is WSHSY, CDR2 SAAADI. V was clipped by 3 bases and J by 8 bases, with 19 bases between them. CDR3 size: 16 residues. The CDR3: CASSDGGGTLKEKLFF. In nucleotides, the CDR3 is TGCGCCAGCAGTGATGGCGGCGGAACGCTTAAAGAAAAACTGTTTTTT.

This chain connects TRBV9 to TRBJ2-1, with TRBD2 matching over 9 bases. Trimming removed 3 bases from V and 4 bases from J; junction bases left unmatched: 8. In germline, CDR1 is SGDLS, CDR2 YYNGEE. CDR3 size: 16 residues. The CDR3 DNA reads as TGTGCCAGCAGCGCCGTAGCGGGAGTTGAATACAATGAGCAGTTCTTC. Translation: CASSAVAGVEYNEQFF.

This clonotype was seen more than once but under ten times. V usage is TRBV11-2 and J usage is TRBJ1-2, with a possible D match to TRBD1 (6 bases). CDR1 and CDR2 from the germline V gene are SGHAT and FQNNGV. Between the trimmed V and J ends, which lost 4 bases and 1 base, there was a span of 10 bases. CDR3 length equals 14 residues. In DNA form, the CDR3 reads TGTGCCAGCAGCTGGGGGGGCAGTAACTATGGCTACACCTTC. It codes for CASSWGGSNYGYTF.

V gene TRBV10-1 combines with J gene TRBJ2-3; the D gene is possibly TRBD2 (5 bases). Trimming stripped 1 base from V and 4 bases from J, with 9 bases between. Germline V gives CDR1 WNHNN, CDR2 SYGVQD (reference sequence). The CDR3 is 14 residues long. CDR3 bases: TGCGCCAGCAGTGAGTTGGAGAGGGCAGATACGCAGTATTTT. Protein: CASSELERADTQYF.

The rearrangement links TRBV3-1 to TRBJ2-5; 10 nucleotides match TRBD2. The V gene end was trimmed by 0 bases and the J gene end by 1 base; junction bases not matched to a gene: 8. Per germline, CDR1 LGHDT and CDR2 YNNKEL (reference sequence). This CDR3 region has 18 residues. The CDR3 loop reads CASSQEGLLAGVQETQYF. The DNA of the CDR3 is TGTGCCAGCAGCCAAGAAGGGCTCCTAGCGGGGGTCCAAGAGACCCAGTACTTC.

This clonotype was seen at least ten times. The chain couples TRBV3-1 to TRBJ2-5, with D unresolved. This CDR3 contains 11 residues. Between the trimmed V and J ends, which lost 4 bases and 3 bases, there was a span of 3 bases. The germline CDR1 and CDR2 sequences are LGHDT and YNNKEL (reference sequence). The CDR3 loop is CASSRKETQYF. Written as DNA, the CDR3 is TGTGCCAGCAGCCGCAAAGAGACCCAGTACTTC.

This clonotype was seen a few times. The chain links TRBV28 to TRBJ2-1; the D is unclear. The CDR3 totals 15 residues. Deletions cut 5 bases from V and 6 bases from J, with 17 bases between. Germline values: CDR1 MDHEN, CDR2 SYDVKM. CDR3: CASSLGPPARNEQFF. The CDR3 coding sequence is TGTGCCAGCAGTCTTGGGCCCCCCGCCCGCAATGAGCAGTTCTTC.

This clonotype has only a few counts. The V call is TRBV4-1, the J call TRBJ2-7, with TRBD1 identical over 7 bases. Trimming cost V 0 bases and J 4 bases; bases outside gene matches: 9. The CDR3 totals 16 residues. Per the germline V gene, CDR1 is MGHRA and CDR2 is YSYEKL. CDR3 region: CASSQEKGQRLYEQYF. In nucleotides, the CDR3 is TGCGCCAGCAGCCAAGAAAAGGGACAGAGATTGTACGAGCAGTACTTC.

The chain uses TRBV28 and TRBJ2-5; 10 nucleotides line up with TRBD2. In germline, CDR1 is MDHEN, CDR2 SYDVKM. With 2 bases clipped from V and 4 bases from J, the junction kept 13 bases outside the gene matches. This CDR3 comprises 18 residues. This CDR3 is CASSLSYSGREAGETQYF. The CDR3 region has the DNA TGTGCCAGCAGTTTAAGTTACAGCGGGAGGGAGGCGGGAGAGACCCAGTACTTC.

The J gene is TRBJ2-7, the V gene TRBV7-9, with TRBD1 identical over 7 bases. Germline CDR1 reads SEHNR; CDR2 reads FQNEAQ (reference sequence). The CDR3 has 14 residues. V was clipped by 1 base and J by 2 bases; unmatched bases: 2. In DNA form, the CDR3 reads TGTGCCAGCAGCTTAGACAGGGGCGCCTACGAGCAGTACTTC. The encoded protein is CASSLDRGAYEQYF.

The J gene is TRBJ2-3, the V gene TRBV7-8, with 7 bases fitting TRBD2. CDR3 length equals 15 residues. Per germline, CDR1 SGHVS and CDR2 FQNEAQ. J gave up 2 bases and V 2 bases, and 4 bases lay outside the gene matches. This chain's CDR3 is CASSLPAGDTDTQYF. DNA for the CDR3: TGTGCCAGCAGCTTACCCGCGGGAGACACAGATACGCAGTATTTT.

This chain connects TRBV28 to TRBJ1-5; maybe TRBD1 (5 bases). Trimming shortened V by 6 bases and J by 5 bases, and 20 bases separated the two germline ends. Per the germline V gene, CDR1 is MDHEN and CDR2 is SYDVKM. This CDR3 has 16 amino acids. CDR3 amino acids: CASSPAVRGSYQPQHF. In nucleotides, the CDR3 is TGTGCCAGCAGCCCCGCCGTCCGGGGGTCGTATCAGCCCCAGCATTTT.